The sequence of this TCR beta chain was determined in a study of blood T cells in healthy people across ages. Many counts were recorded for this clonotype. Germline CDR1 and CDR2: LGHNA and YNFKEQ. V lost 3 bases, J lost 4 bases, and 10 bases stayed unmatched. The length of the CDR3 is 17 residues. For the second PCR, which ran for about 6 to 11 cycles, a sample-barcoded 5' primer and a J-beta primer mix were used. Via MiXCR, TCRdb re-called the 5' RACE reads, giving one row per CDR3 protein. The sample records hundreds of thousands of distinct CDR3 sequences, 32% being singletons. The sequence derives from a woman aged 80 or over in good health. The sequencing sample was made of blood. V and J are TRBV4-2 and TRBJ2-3, with 10 bases identical to TRBD2. The chain's CDR3 is CASSQRLAGVGPDTQYF. Here the CDR3 DNA reads TGTGCCAGCAGCCAGCGGCTAGCGGGGGTTGGCCCAGATACGCAGTATTTT.